Following are 31 T cell receptor beta chains from one sample sequenced in a study of OX40 agonist ivuxolimab in advanced cancers. The assay was immunoSEQ multiplex PCR, and TCRdb's table has in-frame clones only and misses some. This sample has some 50,000 clones, with 75% to 90% found just once. The sequences come from CD4+ or CD8+ T cells sorted from blood, collected in a trial of the OX40 agonist ivuxolimab. The receptors come from an adult with an advanced solid tumor such as melanoma, head and neck, liver or kidney cancer.

V is TRBV2 and J is TRBJ2-1; tentative D call: TRBD2 (6 bases). The CDR3 covers 15 residues. Germline values: CDR1 SNHLY, CDR2 FYNNEI. V dropped 4 bases and J dropped 3 bases, with 13 bases sitting between them. The CDR3 sequence: CASSVVGGNYNEQFF. The CDR3 bases are TGTGCCAGCAGTGTAGTTGGCGGGAACTACAATGAGCAGTTCTTC.

The CDR3 protein is CASSGRGDGNQPQHF. CDR3 DNA sequence: TGTGCCAGCAGCGGCCGCGGGGATGGGAATCAGCCCCAGCATTTT. This chain joins TRBV9 and TRBJ1-5; no clear D gene. The germline CDR1 and CDR2 sequences are SGDLS and YYNGEE. Between the trimmed V and J ends, which lost 3 bases and 4 bases, there was a span of 14 bases. This CDR3 comprises 15 residues.

The V call is TRBV15, the J call TRBJ2-7; TRBD1 matches at 8 bases. This CDR3 comprises 14 residues. The germline CDR1 and CDR2 sequences are LNHNV and YYDKDF (reference sequence). V gave up 0 bases and J gave up 7 bases; unmatched junction bases: 5. CDR3 loop: CATSRDRGPGEQYF. The CDR3 DNA reads TGTGCCACCAGCAGAGACAGGGGGCCTGGTGAGCAGTACTTC.

This clone was counted a single time. The chain couples TRBV9 to TRBJ2-3; D not certain. V was clipped by 0 bases and J by 3 bases, with 11 bases between them. The germline CDR1 and CDR2 sequences are SGDLS and YYNGEE. The CDR3 totals 15 residues. The CDR3 reads CASSVGLEETDTQYF. The CDR3 bases are TGTGCCAGCAGCGTAGGGCTTGAGGAGACAGATACGCAGTATTTT.

On this clone: At one boundary the junction diverges from the germline segment, which might be a read error. The chain combines TRBV2 with TRBJ2-7; D gene ambiguous. This CDR3 contains 14 residues. In germline, CDR1 is SNHLY, CDR2 FYNNEI. CDR3 sequence (DNA): TGTGCCAGCAGTGAGGACCTCCCCTCCTCCGAGCAGTACTTC. Its protein product is CASSEDLPSSEQYF. The variable domain in full, completed from reference TRBV2 and TRBJ2-7, reads EPEVTQTPSHQVTQMGQEVILRCVPISNHLYFYWYRQILGQKVEFLVSFYNNEISEKSEIFDDQFSVERPDGSNFTLKIRSTKLEDSAMYFCASSEDLPSSEQYFGPGTRLTVT.

This sequence joins TRBV19 and TRBJ2-5, with D uncertain. The CDR3 spans 11 residues. The germline V gene has CDR1 LNHDA and CDR2 SQIVND (reference sequence). V shed 8 bases and J shed 5 bases, with 9 bases lying between them. CDR3 in amino acids: CASQNGETQYF. CDR3 coding DNA: TGTGCCAGTCAAAACGGGGAGACCCAGTACTTC.

The chain is built from TRBV10-3 and TRBJ1-3; D gene unclear. Looked up from germline, CDR1 is ENHRY and CDR2 is SYGVKD. V was shortened by 0 bases and J by 0 bases, with 6 bases between the two germline ends. The length of the CDR3 is 15 residues. The CDR3, as DNA: TGTGCCATCAGTGAGTCAGGGAGCTCTGGAAACACCATATATTTT. The encoded protein is CAISESGSSGNTIYF.

The V and J genes are TRBV27 and TRBJ2-1; D is possibly TRBD1 (5 bases). CDR1 is MNHEY and CDR2 is SMNVEV in the germline V gene (reference sequence). The CDR3 is 12 amino acids. V lost 8 bases and J 5 bases, leaving 10 bases between the germline ends. The CDR3 DNA is TGTGCCAGCTTGGGGCTCGACAATGAGCAGTTCTTC. This sequence encodes CASLGLDNEQFF.

The J gene is TRBJ2-1, the V gene TRBV10-1; maybe TRBD2 (5 bases). The CDR3 runs 13 residues. Germline values: CDR1 WNHNN, CDR2 SYGVQD (reference sequence). Trimming shortened V by 5 bases and J by 9 bases, and 14 bases separated the two germline ends. Here the CDR3 reads CASSRQPEGEQFF. Here the CDR3 DNA reads TGCGCCAGCAGTCGACAACCCGAGGGTGAGCAGTTCTTC.

This chain joins TRBV11-1 and TRBJ2-1; D unclear. The germline V and J ends were trimmed by 2 bases and 0 bases, with 5 bases remaining between them. Germline V gene data show CDR1 as SGHAT and CDR2 as FQDESV (reference sequence). The CDR3 has 14 residues. This chain's CDR3 is CASSLQSSYNEQFF. CDR3 nucleotide sequence: TGTGCCAGCAGCTTACAAAGCTCCTACAATGAGCAGTTCTTC.

J is TRBJ1-3 and V is TRBV6-5; 10 positions agree with TRBD1. The germline V gene encodes CDR1 MNHEY and CDR2 SVGAGI. The CDR3 length is 16 residues. After removal of 4 bases from V and 0 bases from J, the junction contained 3 bases not matched to a gene. CDR3 sequence reads: CASSLTGGSSGNTIYF. In nucleotides, the CDR3 is TGTGCCAGCAGTTTGACAGGGGGCAGCTCTGGAAACACCATATATTTT.

This clone was seen a single time. The chain is built from TRBV6-5 and TRBJ1-1; D remains unclear. The length of the CDR3 is 11 residues. CDR1 is MNHEY and CDR2 is SVGAGI in the germline V gene. Trimming pared 10 bases from V and 1 base from J, leaving 7 bases between. The CDR3 is CATQSNTEAFF. The CDR3 nucleotides are TGTGCCACCCAATCGAACACTGAAGCTTTCTTT.

This clone was seen a handful of times. This chain links TRBV19 with TRBJ2-3; TRBD2 is a possible D gene (5 bases). The CDR3 is made up of 15 amino acids. Trimming took off 7 bases at V and 6 bases at J, with 20 bases between the two ends. Germline values: CDR1 LNHDA, CDR2 SQIVND (reference sequence). CDR3 DNA sequence: TGTGCCAGTACCCAGGAGCCGGAGGCTTCGGATACGCAGTATTTT. Translated: CASTQEPEASDTQYF.

The chain uses TRBV19 and TRBJ2-5; weak D call: TRBD2 (6 bases). Trimming took 3 bases from V and 5 from J, leaving 13 bases between them. The CDR3 covers 14 residues. Germline CDR1 and CDR2: LNHDA and SQIVND (reference sequence). Written as DNA, the CDR3 is TGTGCCAGTAGTATCCAAGCCCGGGGGGAGACCCAGTACTTC. This gives the protein CASSIQARGETQYF.

The chain combines TRBV11-3 with TRBJ2-7; D may be TRBD1 or TRBD2 (7 bases each). CDR1 is SGHNT and CDR2 is YENEEA in the germline V gene. The V and J ends lost 5 bases and 7 bases respectively, with 15 bases between them. There are 13 residues in the CDR3. The chain's CDR3 is CASSRNRGGEQYF. Here the CDR3 DNA reads TGTGCCAGCAGCCGTAACAGGGGAGGGGAGCAGTACTTC.

This chain uses TRBV15 with TRBJ1-2, with no clear D. The CDR3 is 14 amino acids. Trimming removed 0 bases from V and 8 bases from J, with 13 bases in between. Germline CDR1 LNHNV, CDR2 YYDKDF (reference sequence). DNA of the CDR3: TGTGCCACCAGCAGAGATAGGGAGGCCTCAGGCTACACCTTC. It yields the protein CATSRDREASGYTF.

V gene TRBV5-5 combines with J gene TRBJ1-5; 10 nucleotides line up with TRBD1. This CDR3 is built from 17 residues. Germline V gene lookup returns CDR1 SGHKS and CDR2 YYEKEE (reference sequence). V shed 4 bases, J shed 6 bases, and the junction held 13 bases outside the gene matches. Written as DNA, the CDR3 is TGTGCCAGCAGCCCTTCCCGGGACAGGGGATGGGGTCAGCCCCAGCATTTT. Translating gives CASSPSRDRGWGQPQHF.

This chain connects TRBV6-1 to TRBJ2-5; 11 bases are shared with TRBD1. V trimming: 4 bases; J trimming: 4 bases; junction bases outside the gene matches: 11. Looked up from germline, CDR1 is MNHNS and CDR2 is SASEGT. The CDR3 contains 17 residues. The CDR3 sequence is CASSGARDRGRGETQYF. In nucleotides, the CDR3 is TGTGCCAGCAGTGGGGCCCGGGACAGGGGGAGAGGAGAGACCCAGTACTTC.

The gene calls are TRBV27 and TRBJ2-2; 9 positions match TRBD2. The CDR3 spans 19 residues. From germline, CDR1 is MNHEY and CDR2 SMNVEV (reference sequence). V lost 7 bases and J lost 4; bases outside the gene matches: 19. The CDR3 loop reads CASTWRGAGTSPVTGELFF. The CDR3 region has the DNA TGTGCCAGCACATGGAGGGGGGCCGGGACTAGCCCGGTCACCGGGGAGCTGTTTTTT.

The J gene is TRBJ2-2, the V gene TRBV18; tentative D call: TRBD2 (5 bases). The CDR3 loop spans 16 amino acids. Between the trimmed V and J ends, which lost 1 base and 1 base, there was a span of 10 bases. The germline CDR1 and CDR2 sequences are KGHSH and LQKENI. CDR3 amino acids: CASSPQLVGNTGELFF. The CDR3 nucleotides are TGTGCCAGCTCACCACAACTAGTCGGGAACACCGGGGAGCTGTTTTTT.

This clone appeared a single time. The J gene is TRBJ2-2, the V gene TRBV4-1; 10 nucleotides agree with TRBD1. CDR1 is MGHRA, CDR2 YSYEKL, per germline. CDR3 length: 17 residues. Trimming at V came to 4 bases and at J to 4 bases, leaving 9 bases not matched to a gene. CDR3 DNA sequence: TGCGCCAGCAGCCGGCCACCGGGACAGGGGACCACCGGGGAGCTGTTTTTT. It specifies CASSRPPGQGTTGELFF.

The chain couples TRBV2 to TRBJ1-1; 7 nucleotides align to TRBD1. The CDR3 sequence is 14 residues long. Trimming removed 6 bases from V and 1 base from J; junction bases left unmatched: 5. CDR1 and CDR2 from the germline V gene are SNHLY and FYNNEI. The CDR3 DNA is TGTGCCAGCAGGATAGGGACAGAGAACACTGAAGCTTTCTTT. It yields the protein CASRIGTENTEAFF.

V and J are TRBV14 and TRBJ2-3, with 11 bases fitting TRBD2. CDR3 length: 16 residues. The germline V gene encodes CDR1 SGHDN and CDR2 FVKESK. V was clipped by 4 bases and J by 5 bases; unmatched bases: 8. This CDR3 is CASSLLAGGREDTQYF. DNA of the CDR3: TGTGCCAGCAGCCTCCTAGCGGGGGGAAGAGAAGATACGCAGTATTTT.

The rearrangement links TRBV19 to TRBJ2-1; tentative D call: TRBD2 (6 bases). The germline V gene has CDR1 LNHDA and CDR2 SQIVND (reference sequence). CDR3 length: 17 residues. Deletions cut 5 bases from V and 6 bases from J, with 23 bases between. The CDR3 reads CASSSTGAGRGGNEQFF. Written as DNA, the CDR3 is TGTGCCAGTAGTTCAACCGGGGCGGGAAGAGGAGGCAATGAGCAGTTCTTC.

This clone is a singleton in its sample. The rearrangement links TRBV11-2 to TRBJ1-3, with a possible D match to TRBD1 (6 bases). The CDR3 loop spans 15 amino acids. V was clipped by 3 bases and J by 2 bases, with 11 bases between them. Germline V gives CDR1 SGHAT, CDR2 FQNNGV. This chain's CDR3 is CASSFEGGPGNTIYF. In DNA form, the CDR3 reads TGTGCCAGCAGCTTTGAGGGGGGTCCTGGAAACACCATATATTTT.

The chain links TRBV6-6 to TRBJ1-1; no clear D. Germline V gene sequence: CDR1 MNHNY, CDR2 SVGAGI (reference sequence). Trimming pared 4 bases from V and 1 base from J, leaving 13 bases between. The CDR3 has 15 residues. The CDR3 loop is CASSSWTGKNTEAFF. The CDR3 nucleotides read TGTGCCAGCAGTTCCTGGACCGGGAAGAACACTGAAGCTTTCTTT.

A note on this clone: Other DNA sequences in this specimen translate into the identical CDR3. The J gene is TRBJ1-2, the V gene TRBV4-2; no clear D. The length of the CDR3 is 15 residues. V gave up 0 bases and J gave up 4 bases, with 12 bases separating them. Germline V gene data show CDR1 as LGHNA and CDR2 as YNFKEQ. This CDR3 is CASSQDLEGIYGYTF. The CDR3, as DNA: TGTGCCAGCAGCCAAGATTTGGAGGGTATCTATGGCTACACCTTC.

The chain uses TRBV4-2 and TRBJ2-2; TRBD2 is a possible D gene (5 bases). Trimming took off 4 bases at V and 7 bases at J, with 16 bases between the two ends. The germline V gene has CDR1 LGHNA and CDR2 YNFKEQ. CDR3 size: 15 residues. CDR3 sequence reads: CASSPLSGRGGELFF. The CDR3 DNA sequence: TGTGCCAGCAGCCCCCTCTCGGGGAGAGGCGGGGAGCTGTTTTTT.

The J gene is TRBJ2-3, the V gene TRBV4-1, with 8 bases matching TRBD2. The CDR3 length is 15 residues. V lost 6 bases, J lost 2 bases, and 7 bases stayed unmatched. CDR1 is MGHRA, CDR2 YSYEKL, per germline. The CDR3 spells CASRKLAGTTDTQYF. CDR3 bases: TGCGCCAGCAGGAAGTTAGCGGGAACCACAGATACGCAGTATTTT.

This clone was picked up a small number of times. The chain uses TRBV28 and TRBJ1-5, with no clear D. V dropped 5 bases and J dropped 2 bases, with 10 bases sitting between them. CDR3 length: 14 residues. The germline V gene encodes CDR1 MDHEN and CDR2 SYDVKM. The CDR3 loop reads CASSPEAGNQPQHF. The CDR3 DNA is TGTGCCAGCAGTCCCGAGGCTGGCAATCAGCCCCAGCATTTT.

The chain has TRBV5-5 and TRBJ1-5; a weak D match, TRBD1 (5 bases). This CDR3 region has 15 residues. Between the trimmed V and J ends, which lost 3 bases and 4 bases, there was a span of 14 bases. Germline lookup yields CDR1 SGHKS and CDR2 YYEKEE (reference sequence). The CDR3 protein is CASSSDPGGNQPQHF. CDR3 nucleotides: TGTGCCAGCAGCTCGGACCCTGGGGGGAATCAGCCCCAGCATTTT.